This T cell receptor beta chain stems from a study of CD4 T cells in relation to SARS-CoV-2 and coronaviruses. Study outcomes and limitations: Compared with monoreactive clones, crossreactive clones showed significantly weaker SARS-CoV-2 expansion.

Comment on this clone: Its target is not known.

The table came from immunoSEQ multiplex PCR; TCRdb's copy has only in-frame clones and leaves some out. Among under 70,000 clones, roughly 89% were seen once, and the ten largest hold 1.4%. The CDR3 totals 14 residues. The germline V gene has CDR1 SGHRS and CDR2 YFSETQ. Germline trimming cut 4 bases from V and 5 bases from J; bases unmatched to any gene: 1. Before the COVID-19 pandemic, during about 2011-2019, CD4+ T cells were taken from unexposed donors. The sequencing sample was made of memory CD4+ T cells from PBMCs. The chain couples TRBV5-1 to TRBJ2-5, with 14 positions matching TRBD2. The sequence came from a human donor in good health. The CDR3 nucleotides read TGCGCCAGCAGCCGGACTAGCGGGAGGGAGACCCAGTACTTC. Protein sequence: CASSRTSGRETQYF.